The 20 T cell receptor beta chains in this list originate from one sample, sequenced in a study of beta chain features in type 1 diabetes. General study results and limits: People with Type 1 diabetes carried modestly yet significantly shorter TCRB CDR3s in all four CD4+ subsets.

Their specific antigens are unknown. Expressed TCRB transcripts were sequenced, since all the RNA that had been isolated was reverse transcribed. Assay: immunoSEQ multiplex PCR; the TCRdb copy retains only in-frame clones and omits some. Of over 300,000 clones listed, 9.3% are singletons. The sample was central memory CD4+ T cells from blood. The receptors derive from a man aged 30 to 45 with type 1 diabetes.

The J gene is TRBJ1-4, the V gene TRBV27; 8 bases fit TRBD1. Germline V gene data show CDR1 as MNHEY and CDR2 as SMNVEV (reference sequence). The junction had 13 bases not matched to a gene; V was cut back by 6 bases and J by 7 bases. The CDR3 is 16 amino acids. The CDR3 coding sequence is TGTGCCAGCAGCCAAACCTTCGGGACAGGCGGTGAAAAACTGTTTTTT. Residues: CASSQTFGTGGEKLFF.

This clone was seen more than once but under ten times. The genes are TRBV19 and TRBJ1-5; no clear D gene. CDR3 length: 13 amino acids. Deletions cut 1 base from V and 4 bases from J, with 5 bases between. Per the germline V gene, CDR1 is LNHDA and CDR2 is SQIVND (reference sequence). The CDR3 DNA follows: TGTGCCAGTAGTATAGCAACAAATCAGCCCCAGCATTTT. This codes for CASSIATNQPQHF.

This clone came up a few times. J is TRBJ1-4 and V is TRBV7-9; 9 bases agree with TRBD1. CDR3 length equals 15 residues. Germline-derived CDR1 and CDR2 are SEHNR and FQNEAQ (reference sequence). After removal of 5 bases from V and 8 bases from J, the junction contained 9 bases not matched to a gene. CDR3 coding DNA: TGTGCCAGCAGCGACTCGGACAGGGGCGGCGAAAAACTGTTTTTT. Its protein is CASSDSDRGGEKLFF.

This clone was seen a few times. The V gene is TRBV5-1, the J gene TRBJ1-1; the D is unclear. V dropped 3 bases and J dropped 0 bases, with 15 bases sitting between them. This CDR3 is built from 16 residues. Germline V gene sequence: CDR1 SGHRS, CDR2 YFSETQ. The CDR3 sequence: CASSSRGVGMNTEAFF. CDR3 bases: TGCGCCAGCAGCTCGCGCGGGGTGGGGATGAACACTGAAGCTTTCTTT.

A few counts support this clone. CDR3 region: CASTRTAGTEAFF. CDR3 DNA: TGTGCCAGCACCCGGACAGCCGGCACTGAAGCTTTCTTT. This chain joins TRBV6-5 and TRBJ1-1, with D tentatively TRBD1 (6 bases). The CDR3 length is 13 residues. The germline V gene encodes CDR1 MNHEY and CDR2 SVGAGI. The ends were cut back, 7 bases at V and 4 bases at J, with 13 bases in the middle.

Only a few counts were recorded for this clone. The chain uses TRBV19 and TRBJ1-4; D unclear. The CDR3 extends over 12 amino acids. Deletions cut 3 bases from V and 8 bases from J, with 7 bases between. Germline CDR1 and CDR2: LNHDA and SQIVND (reference sequence). The CDR3 loop reads CASSIRGEKLFF. The CDR3, as DNA: TGTGCCAGTAGTATTCGTGGAGAAAAACTGTTTTTT.

A few counts support this clone. This chain joins TRBV9 and TRBJ2-5; 11 bases are a match to TRBD2. This CDR3 has 20 amino acids. Germline CDR1 and CDR2: SGDLS and YYNGEE. V lost 2 bases, J lost 2 bases, and 17 bases stayed unmatched. The CDR3 coding sequence is TGTGCCAGCAGCGTGAGCTCCCACTCAGGGATAGCGGGGGGGCAAGAGACCCAGTACTTC. Translating gives CASSVSSHSGIAGGQETQYF.

This rearrangement joins TRBV7-9 to TRBJ2-3; 11 bases are shared with TRBD2. The germline V gene encodes CDR1 SEHNR and CDR2 FQNEAQ (reference sequence). The ends lost 6 bases at V and 5 bases at J; junction bases unmatched: 7. There are 15 residues in the CDR3. The CDR3 DNA follows: TGTGCCAGCAGTCCACTAGCGGGGGTGGAAGATACGCAGTATTTT. This sequence encodes CASSPLAGVEDTQYF. The complete variable domain, with remaining parts taken from reference TRBV7-9 and TRBJ2-3, reads DTGVSQNPRHKITKRGQNVTFRCDPISEHNRLYWYRQTLGQGPEFLTYFQNEAQLEKSRLLSDRFSAERPKGSFSTLEIQRTEQGDSAMYLCASSPLAGVEDTQYFGPGTRLTVL.

This clone was counted a few times. The rearrangement uses TRBV19 and TRBJ2-1; 9 nucleotides match TRBD2. This CDR3 spans 15 amino acids. Germline V lookup: CDR1 LNHDA, CDR2 SQIVND (reference sequence). J lost 8 bases, V lost 5 bases, and 10 bases had no gene match. CDR3 sequence reads: CASSLIAGGRHEQFF. As DNA, the CDR3 is TGTGCCAGTAGTCTCATCGCGGGGGGGCGACATGAGCAGTTCTTC.

The V call is TRBV5-4, the J call TRBJ2-1; a weak D match, TRBD1 (6 bases). Germline CDR1 SGHNT, CDR2 YYREEE (reference sequence). The ends were cut back, 3 bases at V and 4 bases at J, with 17 bases in the middle. This CDR3 has 16 amino acids. The CDR3 DNA reads TGTGCCAGCAGCTCCGGACAGCTAAATACTTACAATGAGCAGTTCTTC. Translated: CASSSGQLNTYNEQFF.

The genes are TRBV5-1 and TRBJ1-2; 7 bases match TRBD1. The V segment lost 4 bases and the J segment 3 bases; nucleotides outside the gene matches: 6. CDR1 and CDR2 from the germline V gene are SGHRS and YFSETQ. CDR3 length: 14 residues. CDR3 amino acids: CASSRSGTDYGYTF. The CDR3 DNA follows: TGCGCCAGCAGCAGATCCGGGACAGACTATGGCTACACCTTC.

J is TRBJ2-5 and V is TRBV6-5, with 8 positions matching TRBD2. This CDR3 is built from 15 residues. J lost 2 bases, V lost 2 bases, and 4 bases had no gene match. The germline CDR1 and CDR2 sequences are MNHEY and SVGAGI. This CDR3 is CASSYAGGAQETQYF. DNA of the CDR3: TGTGCCAGCAGTTACGCGGGGGGAGCACAAGAGACCCAGTACTTC.

This clone showed up just a few times. The chain recombines TRBV5-1 with TRBJ2-5; 11 bases are a match to TRBD2. Germline assignment: CDR1 SGHRS and CDR2 YFSETQ. The CDR3 is 14 amino acids. J lost 1 base, V lost 5 bases, and 1 base had no gene match. CDR3 residues: CASRLAGGQETQYF. The CDR3 coding sequence is TGCGCCAGCAGGCTAGCGGGGGGCCAAGAGACCCAGTACTTC.

This clone was detected many times. J is TRBJ2-3 and V is TRBV7-9, with 8 bases lining up with TRBD2. Germline loops: CDR1 SEHNR, CDR2 FQNEAQ (reference sequence). The CDR3 length is 13 residues. Trimming at V came to 3 bases and at J to 6 bases, leaving 2 bases not matched to a gene. The CDR3 spells CASSFSGVDTQYF. For the CDR3, the DNA is TGTGCCAGCAGCTTTAGCGGGGTCGATACGCAGTATTTT. Full variable domain (rest looked up from reference TRBV7-9 and TRBJ2-3): DTGVSQNPRHKITKRGQNVTFRCDPISEHNRLYWYRQTLGQGPEFLTYFQNEAQLEKSRLLSDRFSAERPKGSFSTLEIQRTEQGDSAMYLCASSFSGVDTQYFGPGTRLTVL.

This clone has a handful of counts. The V gene is TRBV7-6, the J gene TRBJ2-1; no firm D call. CDR1 is SGHVS, CDR2 FNYEAQ, per germline. This CDR3 contains 15 residues. Trimming took off 3 bases at V and 6 bases at J, with 15 bases between the two ends. The DNA of the CDR3 is TGTGCCAGCAGCTTTCGGCTTGGGCCCCCCAATGAGCAGTTCTTC. Amino acid sequence: CASSFRLGPPNEQFF.

This clone was found a few times. This rearrangement joins TRBV7-2 to TRBJ1-2; D ambiguous. Germline CDR1 and CDR2: SGHTA and FQGNSA. The V and J ends lost 3 bases and 3 bases respectively, with 8 bases between them. The CDR3 extends over 13 amino acids. The CDR3 DNA reads TGTGCCAGCAGCTTTGGCAGTGACTATGGCTACACCTTC. Its protein is CASSFGSDYGYTF.

To note about this clone: The sample has other DNA sequences that encode this CDR3 too. In DNA form, the CDR3 reads TGCGCCAGCAGCTTGCTGGGGGAGACCCAGTACTTC. Residues: CASSLLGETQYF. V is TRBV5-1 and J is TRBJ2-5, with no clear D. The germline CDR1 and CDR2 sequences are SGHRS and YFSETQ. With 1 base removed from V and 5 bases from J, the gap between germline ends came to 6 bases. The CDR3 sequence is 12 residues long.

This clone came up a few times. The chain has TRBV11-2 and TRBJ2-7; D is possibly TRBD2 (5 bases). V lost 6 bases and J 0 bases, leaving 15 bases between the germline ends. CDR1 is SGHAT and CDR2 is FQNNGV in the germline V gene. The CDR3 loop spans 15 amino acids. CDR3 residues: CASSPAEGSSYEQYF. The CDR3 coding sequence is TGTGCCAGCAGTCCCGCAGAGGGAAGCTCCTACGAGCAGTACTTC.

This clone was observed at least ten times. The chain links TRBV11-2 to TRBJ2-3, with a tentative D call TRBD1 (5 bases). The V gene's germline CDR1 is SGHAT and CDR2 FQNNGV. CDR3 length equals 14 residues. V was cut by 5 bases and J by 3 bases, with 12 bases left in between. CDR3 amino acids: CASSERSGTDTQYF. CDR3 bases: TGTGCCAGCAGCGAACGATCAGGGACAGATACGCAGTATTTT.

This clone was recorded a few times. In DNA, the CDR3 is TGCAGCGTTTCCCCAGGGGGCTCCTACGAGCAGTACTTC. Translation gives CSVSPGGSYEQYF. This chain joins TRBV29-1 and TRBJ2-5; 7 positions match TRBD1. The last part of the DNA fits TRBJ2-7 better; the J call may be wrong. The germline V gene has CDR1 SQVTM and CDR2 ANQGSEA. This CDR3 has 13 residues.